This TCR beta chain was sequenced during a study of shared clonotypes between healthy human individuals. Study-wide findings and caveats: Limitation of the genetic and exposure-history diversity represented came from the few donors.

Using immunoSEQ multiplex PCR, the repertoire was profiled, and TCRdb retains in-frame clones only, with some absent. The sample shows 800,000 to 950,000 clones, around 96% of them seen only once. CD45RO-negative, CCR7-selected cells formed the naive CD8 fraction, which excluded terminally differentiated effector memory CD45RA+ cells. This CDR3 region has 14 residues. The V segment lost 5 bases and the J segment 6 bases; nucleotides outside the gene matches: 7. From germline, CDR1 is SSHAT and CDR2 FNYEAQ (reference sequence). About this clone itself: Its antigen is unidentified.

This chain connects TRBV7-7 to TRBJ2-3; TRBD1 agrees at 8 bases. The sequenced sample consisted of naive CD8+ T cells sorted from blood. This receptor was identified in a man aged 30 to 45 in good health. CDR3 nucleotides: TGTGCCAGCAGCCTTCGGACAGGGCCCGATACGCAGTATTTT. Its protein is CASSLRTGPDTQYF.